Listed here are 18 T cell receptor beta chains from one sample, sequenced in a study of blood T cell repertoires in COVID-19. Clones were sequenced by immunoSEQ multiplex PCR, and TCRdb holds only the in-frame ones, with some missing. The table has approximately 55,000 clones, around 80% seen once. The source material was peripheral blood. The receptors were gathered from a man aged 25 to 45 with COVID-19, enrolled during active disease.

The chain is built from TRBV5-1 and TRBJ2-3, with D uncertain. Looked up from germline, CDR1 is SGHRS and CDR2 is YFSETQ. The V end lost 1 base, the J end lost 4 bases, and 7 bases lay between the germline ends. The CDR3 is 13 residues long. CDR3 in amino acids: CASSLSLADTQYF. CDR3 DNA: TGCGCCAGCAGCTTGTCACTGGCAGATACGCAGTATTTT.

The rearrangement joins TRBV7-2 to TRBJ1-2; TRBD1 matches at 9 bases. V lost 1 base and J lost 13; bases outside the gene matches: 10. Germline CDR1 is SGHTA and CDR2 is FQGNSA. This CDR3 spans 14 amino acids. CDR3 residues: CASSLGFSDRGLTF. CDR3 in DNA: TGTGCCAGCAGCTTAGGATTTTCGGACAGGGGTCTCACCTTC.

The chain uses TRBV2 and TRBJ2-5; weak D call: TRBD2 (5 bases). Germline lookup yields CDR1 SNHLY and CDR2 FYNNEI. Deletions cut 5 bases from V and 2 bases from J, with 12 bases between. This CDR3 has 14 residues. CDR3 coding DNA: TGTGCCAGCAGTCCAAAGGACTCACAAGAGACCCAGTACTTC. It specifies CASSPKDSQETQYF.

CDR3 sequence: CAISLANTGELFF. The CDR3 coding sequence is TGTGCCATCTCTCTAGCGAACACCGGGGAGCTGTTTTTT. The J gene is TRBJ2-2, the V gene TRBV10-3; D is undetermined. Looked up from germline, CDR1 is ENHRY and CDR2 is SYGVKD. The length of the CDR3 is 13 residues. Deletions cut 8 bases from V and 0 bases from J, with 7 bases between.

The V and J genes are TRBV10-3 and TRBJ1-1; D may be TRBD1 (5 bases). The CDR3 sequence is 13 residues long. Per germline, CDR1 ENHRY and CDR2 SYGVKD. Trimming took 7 bases from V and 1 from J, leaving 10 bases between them. The CDR3 DNA is TGTGCCATCACCCAGGGTTCGAACACTGAAGCTTTCTTT. Its protein is CAITQGSNTEAFF.

The chain carries TRBV6-1 and TRBJ1-6; D call uncertain. Germline V gives CDR1 MNHNS, CDR2 SASEGT. This CDR3 spans 17 amino acids. V lost 2 bases, J lost 0 bases, and 11 bases lay in between. In DNA form, the CDR3 reads TGTGCCAGCAGTGAAAAGAATCCGAGCTCCTATAATTCACCCCTCCACTTT. It yields the protein CASSEKNPSSYNSPLHF.

The V and J genes are TRBV3-1 (or the pseudogene TRBV3-2) and TRBJ2-3; TRBD1 matches 8 bases. After removal of 2 bases from V and 1 base from J, the junction contained 11 bases not matched to a gene. Germline CDR1 is LGHDT and CDR2 is YNNKEL (reference sequence). There are 18 residues in the CDR3. CDR3 loop: CASSQWTGYDRGTDTQYF. The CDR3 region has the DNA TGTGCCAGCAGCCAATGGACAGGGTACGACAGAGGCACAGATACGCAGTATTTT.

The genes are TRBV18 and TRBJ2-5; D remains unclear. V lost 1 base and J lost 1, with 7 bases in between. This CDR3 comprises 14 residues. Germline V gene sequence: CDR1 KGHSH, CDR2 LQKENI. The CDR3 loop reads CASSPRAFQETQYF. The CDR3 coding sequence is TGTGCCAGCTCACCACGGGCTTTCCAAGAGACCCAGTACTTC.

The chain links TRBV5-4 to TRBJ1-3; 7 bases agree with TRBD1. V lost 3 bases to trimming and J lost 4 bases; unmatched junction nucleotides: 7. In germline, CDR1 is SGHNT, CDR2 YYREEE (reference sequence). The CDR3 totals 15 residues. CDR3 loop: CASSYGGTAGNTIYF. The DNA of the CDR3 is TGTGCCAGCAGCTATGGAGGGACAGCGGGAAACACCATATATTTT.

The gene calls are TRBV29-1 and TRBJ1-2; D remains ambiguous. Per germline, CDR1 SQVTM and CDR2 ANQGSEA. CDR3 length equals 12 residues. Between the trimmed V and J ends, which lost 1 base and 7 bases, there was a span of 10 bases. CDR3 in DNA: TGCAGCGTTGAAGTATGGGAGTCTGGCTACACCTTC. Residues: CSVEVWESGYTF. Supplemented by reference TRBV29-1 and TRBJ1-2, the full variable domain reads SAVISQKPSRDICQRGTSLTIQCQVDSQVTMMFWYRQQPGQSLTLIATANQGSEATYESGFVIDKFPISRPNLTFSTLTVSNMSPEDSSIYLCSVEVWESGYTFGSGTRLTVV.

The chain combines TRBV6-5 with TRBJ1-6; 9 bases align to TRBD1. Unmatched junction bases numbered 7, after V lost 1 base and J lost 9 bases. The CDR3 consists of 16 residues. Germline CDR1 MNHEY, CDR2 SVGAGI. CDR3 sequence (DNA): TGTGCCAGCAGTTACTATGGGACAGGGACCACTTCACCCCTCCACTTT. Protein product: CASSYYGTGTTSPLHF.

The chain links TRBV6-5 to TRBJ2-7; the match to TRBD2 covers 9 bases. The V segment lost 6 bases and the J segment 3 bases; nucleotides outside the gene matches: 6. This CDR3 spans 14 amino acids. Per the germline V gene, CDR1 is MNHEY and CDR2 is SVGAGI. The CDR3 loop reads CASRRSGRNYEQYF. The CDR3 DNA is TGTGCCAGCAGAAGGAGCGGGAGGAACTACGAGCAGTACTTC.

The gene calls are TRBV6-1 and TRBJ1-3; the D is unclear. Trimming left V 2 bases short and J 2 bases short, with 7 bases between. This CDR3 region has 14 residues. The germline CDR1 and CDR2 sequences are MNHNS and SASEGT. CDR3 nucleotides: TGTGCCAGCAGTGAAAGAGGGACTGGAAACACCATATATTTT. This codes for CASSERGTGNTIYF.

The rearrangement uses TRBV7-9 and TRBJ1-2, with D unresolved. Trimming took 1 base from V and 4 from J, leaving 7 bases between them. The CDR3 has 13 residues. Per the germline V gene, CDR1 is SEHNR and CDR2 is FQNEAQ (reference sequence). As DNA, the CDR3 is TGTGCCAGCAGCTTAGAGGACTTCTATGGCTACACCTTC. Protein product: CASSLEDFYGYTF.

Sample share makes this clone medium-sized. The genes are TRBV5-1 and TRBJ1-3, with TRBD1 matching 9 bases. V lost 2 bases to trimming and J lost 4 bases; unmatched junction nucleotides: 4. CDR1 is SGHRS, CDR2 YFSETQ, per germline. The CDR3 contains 15 residues. The CDR3 coding sequence is TGCGCCAGCAGCTTACAGGGGGCGTCCGGAAACACCATATATTTT. Translated, it gives CASSLQGASGNTIYF.

The chain joins TRBV7-2 to TRBJ2-7; TRBD2 matches at 7 bases. V gave up 3 bases and J gave up 2 bases; unmatched junction bases: 7. The germline gives CDR1 SGHTA, CDR2 FQGNSA. This CDR3 contains 15 residues. The CDR3 is CASSLTAGPTYEQYF. CDR3 DNA sequence: TGTGCCAGCAGCTTGACAGCGGGACCCACCTACGAGCAGTACTTC. The full variable domain, with the rest looked up from reference TRBV7-2 and TRBJ2-7, is GAGVSQSPSNKVTEKGKDVELRCDPISGHTALYWYRQSLGQGLEFLIYFQGNSAPDKSGLPSDRFSAERTGGSVSTLTIQRTQQEDSAVYLCASSLTAGPTYEQYFGPGTRLTVT.

The V gene is TRBV3-1 (or the pseudogene TRBV3-2), the J gene TRBJ2-5, with D possibly TRBD1 on 6 matching bases. Germline assignment: CDR1 LGHDT and CDR2 YNNKEL (reference sequence). The CDR3 length is 17 residues. Trimming took 4 bases from V and 3 from J, leaving 21 bases between them. CDR3 coding DNA: TGTGCCAGCAGCCGGGGTGGGACCGGGACAATTAAAGAGACCCAGTACTTC. It encodes CASSRGGTGTIKETQYF.

The CDR3 spells CASSLLPGTGFEKLFF. The CDR3 bases are TGTGCCAGCAGTCTCCTCCCCGGGACAGGGTTTGAAAAACTGTTTTTT. The V gene is TRBV27, the J gene TRBJ1-4; 9 bases agree with TRBD1. The CDR3 is 16 residues long. The J segment lost 7 bases and the V segment lost 5 bases, leaving 11 bases of the junction unmatched. The germline gives CDR1 MNHEY, CDR2 SMNVEV (reference sequence).